This T cell receptor (beta chain) was found in a study of blood T cell repertoires in COVID-19. The V end lost 1 base, the J end lost 4 bases, and 8 bases lay between the germline ends. Per germline, CDR1 LGHDT and CDR2 YNNKEL (reference sequence). The CDR3 consists of 14 residues. About this clone: This sample also contains other DNA sequences that code for the same CDR3.

As originally analysed: Amplification with reference gene primers provided the estimates of nucleated cell counts. Method: immunoSEQ multiplex PCR; TCRdb's copy keeps in-frame clones and lacks some. D and trimming come from the DNA, and the V and J calls and clone size come from that table. Here the sample spans some 140,000 clones, roughly 71% being singletons. The chain couples TRBV3-1 (or the pseudogene TRBV3-2) to TRBJ1-5; D uncertain. Input material: peripheral blood. This receptor was obtained from an elderly man with acute or convalescent COVID-19. The CDR3 is CASSQGSGNQPQHF. Written as DNA, the CDR3 is TGTGCCAGCAGCCAAGGATCGGGAAATCAGCCCCAGCATTTT.